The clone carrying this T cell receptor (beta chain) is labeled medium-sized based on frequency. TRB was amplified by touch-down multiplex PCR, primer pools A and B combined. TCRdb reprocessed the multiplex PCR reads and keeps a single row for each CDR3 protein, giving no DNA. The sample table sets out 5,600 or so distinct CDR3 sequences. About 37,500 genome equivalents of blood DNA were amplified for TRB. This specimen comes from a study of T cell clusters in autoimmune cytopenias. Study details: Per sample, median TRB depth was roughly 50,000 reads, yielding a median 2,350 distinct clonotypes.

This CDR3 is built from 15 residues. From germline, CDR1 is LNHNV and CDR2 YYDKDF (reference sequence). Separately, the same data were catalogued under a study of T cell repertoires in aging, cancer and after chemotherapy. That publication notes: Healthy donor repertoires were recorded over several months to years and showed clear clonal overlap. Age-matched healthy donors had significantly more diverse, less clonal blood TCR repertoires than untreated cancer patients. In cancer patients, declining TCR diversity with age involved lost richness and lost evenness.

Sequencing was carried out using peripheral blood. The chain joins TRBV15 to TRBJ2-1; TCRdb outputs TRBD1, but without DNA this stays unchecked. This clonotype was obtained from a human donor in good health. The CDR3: CATSRGTGDYNEQFF.